The clone carrying this T cell receptor beta chain was detected a few times. Antigen: not known. The source of the sample is a study of T cells in Graves' hyperthyroidism and ophthalmopathy. Study results and caveats: In the blood, most expanded thyroid clonotypes above 0.001 appeared as well. A 13 V-J signature model discriminated ophthalmopathy versus stable hyperthyroidism.

Hyperthyroidism in the patients, aged 18 to 65, was newly diagnosed and under 2 months in duration. Criteria for exclusion of patients were uncontrolled infection, other autoimmune disease, pregnancy or lactation. Germline CDR1 and CDR2: ENHRY and SYGVKD. CDR3 length equals 13 residues. J was trimmed by 5 bases and V by 9 bases; bases with no gene match: 7. TCR beta CDR3 sequences were amplified from RNA transcripts. First-round RT-PCR targeting the TCR CDR3 was performed with the HTBI primer set. TCRdb passed the multiplex PCR reads through MiXCR, listing each CDR3 protein once. Among 250,000 to 300,000 distinct CDR3 sequences listed, about 15% were seen once.

The sequence derives from a woman aged 45-59 years with Graves' hyperthyroidism that later progressed to Graves' ophthalmopathy. The genes are TRBV10-3 and TRBJ2-7; TRBD1 aligns across 10 bases. The sequenced sample was blood. CDR3 in amino acids: CAIRQGASNEQYF. The CDR3 DNA sequence: TGTGCCATTCGACAGGGGGCAAGTAACGAGCAGTACTTC.